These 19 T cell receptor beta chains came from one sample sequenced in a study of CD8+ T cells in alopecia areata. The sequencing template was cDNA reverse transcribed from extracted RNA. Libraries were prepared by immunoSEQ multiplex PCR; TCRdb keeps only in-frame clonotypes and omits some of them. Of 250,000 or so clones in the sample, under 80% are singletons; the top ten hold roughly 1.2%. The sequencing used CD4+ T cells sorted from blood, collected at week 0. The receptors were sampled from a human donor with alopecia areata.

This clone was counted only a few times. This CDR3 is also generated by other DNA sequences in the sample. The CDR3 nucleotides are TGCAGCGTTGAGGGGTATGGCTACACCTTC. Protein sequence: CSVEGYGYTF. J is TRBJ1-2 and V is TRBV29-1; no clear D gene. Trimming pared 3 bases from V and 5 bases from J, leaving 4 bases between. Germline CDR1 is SQVTM and CDR2 is ANQGSEA. The CDR3 contains 10 residues.

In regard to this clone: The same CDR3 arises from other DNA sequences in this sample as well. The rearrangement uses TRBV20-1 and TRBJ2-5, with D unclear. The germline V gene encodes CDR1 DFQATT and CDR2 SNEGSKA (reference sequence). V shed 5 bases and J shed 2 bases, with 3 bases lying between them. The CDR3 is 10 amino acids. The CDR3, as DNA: TGCAGTGCTTCTCAAGAGACCCAGTACTTC. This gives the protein CSASQETQYF.

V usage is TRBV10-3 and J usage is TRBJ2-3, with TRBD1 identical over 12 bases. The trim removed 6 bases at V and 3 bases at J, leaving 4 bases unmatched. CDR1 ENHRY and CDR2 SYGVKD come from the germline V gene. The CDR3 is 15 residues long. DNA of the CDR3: TGTGCCATCAGGGGACAGGGGGCGCGGACAGATACGCAGTATTTT. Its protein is CAIRGQGARTDTQYF.

The CDR3 loop is CASSSGGNEQFF. CDR3 coding DNA: TGTGCCAGCAGCTCCGGGGGGAATGAGCAGTTCTTC. J is TRBJ2-1 and V is TRBV7-8, with 7 bases aligning to TRBD2. Trimming took 4 bases from V and 7 from J; bases not matched to a gene: 1. The CDR3 is 12 amino acids. Germline CDR1 and CDR2: SGHVS and FQNEAQ.

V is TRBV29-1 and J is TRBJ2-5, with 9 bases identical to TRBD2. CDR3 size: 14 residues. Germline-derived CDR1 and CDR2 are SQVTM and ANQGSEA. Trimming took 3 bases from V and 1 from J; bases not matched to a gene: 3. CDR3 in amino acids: CSVEVAGAQETQYF. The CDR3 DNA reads TGCAGCGTTGAGGTAGCGGGGGCCCAAGAGACCCAGTACTTC.

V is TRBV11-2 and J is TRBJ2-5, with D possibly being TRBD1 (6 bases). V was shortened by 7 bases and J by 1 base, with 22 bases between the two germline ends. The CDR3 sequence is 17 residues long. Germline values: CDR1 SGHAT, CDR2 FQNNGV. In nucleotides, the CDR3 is TGTGCCAGCACCCCTAAACCTGACAGGACGCCCCAAGAGACCCAGTACTTC. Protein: CASTPKPDRTPQETQYF.

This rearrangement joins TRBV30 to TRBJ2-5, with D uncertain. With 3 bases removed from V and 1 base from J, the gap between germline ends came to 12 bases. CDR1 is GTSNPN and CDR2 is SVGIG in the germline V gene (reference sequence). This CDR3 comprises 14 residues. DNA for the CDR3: TGTGCCTGGAGGCAAATAGGAGCCCAAGAGACCCAGTACTTC. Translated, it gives CAWRQIGAQETQYF.

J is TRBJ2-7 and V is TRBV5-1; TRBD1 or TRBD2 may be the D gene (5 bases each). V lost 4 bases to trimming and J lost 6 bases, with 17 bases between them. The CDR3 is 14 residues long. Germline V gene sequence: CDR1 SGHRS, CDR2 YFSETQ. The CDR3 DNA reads TGCGCCAGCAGCCCGGGAACAGGCTTTATCGAGCAGTACTTC. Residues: CASSPGTGFIEQYF.

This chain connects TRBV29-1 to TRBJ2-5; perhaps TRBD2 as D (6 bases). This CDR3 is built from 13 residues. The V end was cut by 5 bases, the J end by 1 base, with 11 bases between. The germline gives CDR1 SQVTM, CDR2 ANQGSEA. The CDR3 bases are TGCAGCGTTCGGGACTCCAGCCAAGAGACCCAGTACTTC. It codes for CSVRDSSQETQYF.

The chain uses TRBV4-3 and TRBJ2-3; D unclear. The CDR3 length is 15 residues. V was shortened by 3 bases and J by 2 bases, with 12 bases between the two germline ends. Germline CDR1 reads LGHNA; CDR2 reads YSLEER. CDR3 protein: CASSQRQEPTDTQYF. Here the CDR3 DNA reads TGCGCCAGCAGCCAGAGGCAGGAACCCACAGATACGCAGTATTTT.

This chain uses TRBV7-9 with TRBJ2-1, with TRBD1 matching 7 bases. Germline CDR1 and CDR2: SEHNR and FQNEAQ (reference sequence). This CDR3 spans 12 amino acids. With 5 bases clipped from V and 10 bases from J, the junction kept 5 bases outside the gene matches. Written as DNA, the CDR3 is TGTGCCAGCAGCCCAGACAGGGTCGAGCAGTTCTTC. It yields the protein CASSPDRVEQFF.

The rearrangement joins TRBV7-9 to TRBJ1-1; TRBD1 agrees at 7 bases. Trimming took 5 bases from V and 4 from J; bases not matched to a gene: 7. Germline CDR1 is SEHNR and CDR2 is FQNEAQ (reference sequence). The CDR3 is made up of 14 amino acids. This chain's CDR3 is CASSLNRGSTEAFF. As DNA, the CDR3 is TGTGCCAGCAGCCTCAACAGGGGCAGCACTGAAGCTTTCTTT.

CDR3 protein: CASSDDSGYYNEQFF. Here the CDR3 DNA reads TGCGCCAGCAGCGACGACAGTGGCTACTACAATGAGCAGTTCTTC. The chain joins TRBV5-1 to TRBJ2-1, with TRBD1 as a possible D gene (5 bases). Trimming removed 4 bases from V and 3 bases from J, with 14 bases in between. Germline CDR1 SGHRS, CDR2 YFSETQ. The length of the CDR3 is 15 residues. Looking up the rest from reference TRBV5-1 and TRBJ2-1 gives the full variable domain: KAGVTQTPRYLIKTRGQQVTLSCSPISGHRSVSWYQQTPGQGLQFLFEYFSETQRNKGNFPGRFSGRQFSNSRSEMNVSTLELGDSALYLCASSDDSGYYNEQFFGPGTRLTVL.

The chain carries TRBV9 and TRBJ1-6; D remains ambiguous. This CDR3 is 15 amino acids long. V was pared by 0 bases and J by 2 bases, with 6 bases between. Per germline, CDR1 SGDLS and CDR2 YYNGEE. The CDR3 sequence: CASSVGTTYNSPLHF. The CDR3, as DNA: TGTGCCAGCAGCGTAGGTACAACCTATAATTCACCCCTCCACTTT.

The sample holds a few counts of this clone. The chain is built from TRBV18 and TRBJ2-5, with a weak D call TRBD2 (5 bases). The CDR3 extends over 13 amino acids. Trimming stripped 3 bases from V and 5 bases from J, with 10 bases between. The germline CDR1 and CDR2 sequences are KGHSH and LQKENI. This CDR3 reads CASSPARRETQYF. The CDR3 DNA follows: TGTGCCAGCTCACCGGCACGGAGGGAGACCCAGTACTTC.

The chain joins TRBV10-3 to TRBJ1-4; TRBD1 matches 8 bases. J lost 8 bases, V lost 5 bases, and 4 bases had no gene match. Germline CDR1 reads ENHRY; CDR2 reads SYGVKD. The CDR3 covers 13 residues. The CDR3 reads CAISQGAGEKLFF. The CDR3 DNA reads TGTGCCATCAGTCAGGGGGCTGGGGAAAAACTGTTTTTT.

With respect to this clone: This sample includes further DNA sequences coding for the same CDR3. CDR3 bases: TGTGCCAGCAGCTGGACGGGGAATGAGCAGTTCTTC. Translation gives CASSWTGNEQFF. The genes are TRBV5-6 and TRBJ2-1; D is possibly TRBD2 (5 bases). Germline loops: CDR1 SGHDT, CDR2 YYEEEE. Trimming took 3 bases from V and 7 from J, leaving 8 bases between them. The CDR3 has 12 residues.

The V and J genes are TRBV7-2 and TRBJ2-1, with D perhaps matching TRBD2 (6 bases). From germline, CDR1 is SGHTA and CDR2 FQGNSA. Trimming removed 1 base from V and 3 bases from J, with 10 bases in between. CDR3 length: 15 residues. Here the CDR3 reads CASSLDAGLYNEQFF. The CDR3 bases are TGTGCCAGCAGCTTAGATGCGGGGCTCTACAATGAGCAGTTCTTC.

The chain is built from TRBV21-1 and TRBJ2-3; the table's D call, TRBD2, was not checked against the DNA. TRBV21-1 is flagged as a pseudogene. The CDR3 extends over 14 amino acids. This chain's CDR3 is CASMWGGLGDTQYF. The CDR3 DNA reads TGTGCCAGCATGTGGGGGGGCCTGGGAGATACGCAGTATTTT.